These 28 T cell receptor beta chains share one sample of origin, sequenced in a study of blood T cell repertoires in COVID-19. This table comes from immunoSEQ multiplex PCR, and its TCRdb copy is limited to in-frame clones, with some not included. Here the sample spans 150,000 or so clones, more than 60% being singletons. The sequenced sample consisted of peripheral blood. Receptor source: a woman between 45 and 65 years old with active or convalescent COVID-19.

The V gene is TRBV4-3, the J gene TRBJ1-1; weak D call: TRBD1 (5 bases). Trimming left V 0 bases short and J 5 bases short, with 13 bases between. Germline-derived CDR1 and CDR2 are LGHNA and YSLEER. The CDR3 loop spans 15 amino acids. The CDR3 here is CASSQDLRGGTEAFF. CDR3 DNA sequence: TGCGCCAGCAGCCAAGATTTACGCGGGGGAACTGAAGCTTTCTTT.

V usage is TRBV24-1 and J usage is TRBJ2-7; TRBD1 aligns across 9 bases. The CDR3 has 12 residues. CDR1 is KGHDR and CDR2 is SFDVKD in the germline V gene. Trimming removed 9 bases from V and 5 bases from J; junction bases left unmatched: 4. The CDR3 DNA sequence: TGTGCCACCCAAGGGACAGGGAACGAGCAGTACTTC. Its translation is CATQGTGNEQYF.

The chain carries TRBV18 and TRBJ2-5, with TRBD1 as a possible D gene (6 bases). From germline, CDR1 is KGHSH and CDR2 LQKENI. Trimming pared 3 bases from V and 5 bases from J, leaving 13 bases between. This CDR3 comprises 14 residues. CDR3 sequence reads: CASSPQGSRETQYF. The CDR3 nucleotides are TGTGCCAGCTCACCTCAGGGGTCTAGGGAGACCCAGTACTTC.

The V call is TRBV18, the J call TRBJ2-7, with 9 bases that match TRBD1. The ends lost 3 bases at V and 1 base at J; junction bases unmatched: 4. From germline, CDR1 is KGHSH and CDR2 LQKENI. This CDR3 comprises 15 residues. DNA of the CDR3: TGTGCCAGCTCACCTGCGGGACAGGGTTCCTACGAGCAGTACTTC. Its protein product is CASSPAGQGSYEQYF.

The V and J genes are TRBV6-2 or TRBV6-3 and TRBJ2-7; TRBD2 aligns across 9 bases. The CDR3 runs to 14 residues. V dropped 5 bases and J dropped 6; count of bases not matched to a gene: 8. In germline, CDR1 is MNHEY, CDR2 SVGEGT. The CDR3 loop reads CASSTSGFIGEQYF. CDR3 DNA: TGTGCCAGCAGTACTAGCGGGTTCATCGGCGAGCAGTACTTC.

The chain links TRBV7-8 to TRBJ2-7, with 7 bases matching TRBD1. Unmatched junction bases numbered 17, after V lost 4 bases and J lost 5 bases. The germline CDR1 and CDR2 sequences are SGHVS and FQNEAQ. The CDR3 totals 17 residues. This chain's CDR3 is CASSSTELQGRRDEQYF. CDR3 in DNA: TGTGCCAGCAGCTCGACTGAACTACAGGGGAGAAGGGACGAGCAGTACTTC. The full variable domain, rest sourced from reference TRBV7-8 and TRBJ2-7, is GAGVSQSPRYKVAKRGQDVALRCDPISGHVSLFWYQQALGQGPEFLTYFQNEAQLDKSGLPSDRFFAERPEGSVSTLKIQRTQQEDSAVYLCASSSTELQGRRDEQYFGPGTRLTVT.

This chain connects TRBV6-5 to TRBJ2-1; 9 nucleotides line up with TRBD1. In germline, CDR1 is MNHEY, CDR2 SVGAGI. The CDR3 extends over 14 amino acids. After removal of 6 bases from V and 7 bases from J, the junction contained 7 bases not matched to a gene. The DNA for the CDR3 is TGTGCCAGCAGCCGGGACAGGGTTGTAAATGAGCAGTTCTTC. Translation gives CASSRDRVVNEQFF.

The genes are TRBV19 and TRBJ2-1; TRBD2 might be the D (6 bases). Trimming pared 5 bases from V and 3 bases from J, leaving 14 bases between. The CDR3 is 15 residues long. Germline CDR1 LNHDA, CDR2 SQIVND (reference sequence). The CDR3 here is CASSPGGGNYNEQFF. For the CDR3, the DNA is TGTGCCAGTAGTCCCGGCGGAGGGAACTACAATGAGCAGTTCTTC.

This chain connects TRBV3-1 (or the pseudogene TRBV3-2) to TRBJ2-3, with 8 bases fitting TRBD2. This CDR3 region has 15 residues. Germline values: CDR1 LGHDT, CDR2 YNNKEL (reference sequence). The J segment lost 4 bases and the V segment lost 0 bases, leaving 3 bases of the junction unmatched. DNA for the CDR3: TGTGCCAGCAGCCAAGATACGGGGGGGTCAGATACGCAGTATTTT. Its translation is CASSQDTGGSDTQYF.

As to this clone: Other nucleotide sequences in the sample specify the same CDR3. This chain links TRBV18 with TRBJ2-1, with 15 bases identical to TRBD2. The CDR3 covers 19 residues. Germline V lookup: CDR1 KGHSH, CDR2 LQKENI. V was pared by 1 base and J by 0 bases, with 4 bases of the junction left unmatched. CDR3 residues: CASSPLGLAGGSSYNEQFF. The CDR3 DNA follows: TGTGCCAGCTCACCACTAGGACTAGCGGGGGGGAGCTCCTACAATGAGCAGTTCTTC.

The chain recombines TRBV4-2 with TRBJ2-1; 9 nucleotides agree with TRBD2. The J segment lost 0 bases and the V segment lost 5 bases, leaving 14 bases of the junction unmatched. Germline V gene lookup returns CDR1 LGHNA and CDR2 YNFKEQ. The CDR3 length is 19 residues. The CDR3 bases are TGTGCCAGCAGCACCCCTGAGCGGGGGGTCACCCACTCCTACAATGAGCAGTTCTTC. It translates to CASSTPERGVTHSYNEQFF.

This chain uses TRBV29-1 with TRBJ1-5, with 9 bases identical to TRBD1. V lost 6 bases to trimming and J lost 2 bases; unmatched junction nucleotides: 2. CDR1 SQVTM and CDR2 ANQGSEA come from the germline V gene. This CDR3 contains 13 residues. The CDR3 protein is CSVRTGGNQPQHF. In DNA, the CDR3 is TGCAGCGTCCGGACAGGGGGCAATCAGCCCCAGCATTTT. Full variable domain (missing parts from reference TRBV29-1 and TRBJ1-5): SAVISQKPSRDICQRGTSLTIQCQVDSQVTMMFWYRQQPGQSLTLIATANQGSEATYESGFVIDKFPISRPNLTFSTLTVSNMSPEDSSIYLCSVRTGGNQPQHFGDGTRLSIL.

J is TRBJ1-5 and V is TRBV27; D might be TRBD1 (6 bases). This CDR3 comprises 16 residues. The germline V gene has CDR1 MNHEY and CDR2 SMNVEV (reference sequence). V was shortened by 6 bases and J by 3 bases, with 18 bases between the two germline ends. The CDR3 spells CASRRSRGAVNQPQHF. The CDR3, as DNA: TGTGCCAGCAGGAGGTCCCGGGGGGCCGTCAATCAGCCCCAGCATTTT.

This chain connects TRBV28 to TRBJ1-1; tentative D call: TRBD1 (6 bases). The length of the CDR3 is 14 residues. V shed 7 bases and J shed 11 bases, with 23 bases lying between them. Germline V CDR1 and CDR2: MDHEN, SYDVKM. CDR3 coding DNA: TGTGCCAGCACCGACCGCGCGGCCCCGAGGGGGGCTTTCTTT. It is translated as CASTDRAAPRGAFF.

V and J are TRBV5-1 and TRBJ2-1, with 7 nucleotides matching TRBD2. The CDR3 loop spans 16 amino acids. V gave up 0 bases and J gave up 8 bases; unmatched junction bases: 11. Germline V lookup: CDR1 SGHRS, CDR2 YFSETQ. The CDR3 sequence is CASSLGLASLGDEQFF. CDR3 sequence (DNA): TGCGCCAGCAGCTTGGGACTAGCCTCCTTAGGGGATGAGCAGTTCTTC.

The V gene is TRBV10-3, the J gene TRBJ1-1; D is perhaps TRBD1 (6 bases). Trimming took off 5 bases at V and 0 bases at J, with 10 bases between the two ends. The CDR3 is made up of 14 amino acids. Germline CDR1 and CDR2: ENHRY and SYGVKD. CDR3 DNA: TGTGCCATCAGTAGGGACACCTTGAACACTGAAGCTTTCTTT. Its translation is CAISRDTLNTEAFF.

A word on this clone: The sample carries other DNA sequences with the same CDR3. CDR3 sequence reads: CASSLAGGTNYGYTF. The CDR3 bases are TGTGCCAGCAGCTTAGCGGGGGGAACTAACTATGGCTACACCTTC. V is TRBV7-9 and J is TRBJ1-2; D perhaps matches TRBD1 (5 bases). Germline-derived CDR1 and CDR2 are SEHNR and FQNEAQ (reference sequence). CDR3 length equals 15 residues. Trimming cost V 0 bases and J 0 bases, with 8 bases left between them.

This chain joins TRBV29-1 and TRBJ2-3; TRBD2 is a possible D gene (5 bases). V dropped 4 bases and J dropped 1 base, with 6 bases sitting between them. Germline assignment: CDR1 SQVTM and CDR2 ANQGSEA. This CDR3 contains 12 residues. In DNA, the CDR3 is TGCAGCGTTGCGAGGGGCACAGATACGCAGTATTTT. Translated: CSVARGTDTQYF.

This clone was counted a single time. V and J are TRBV6-5 and TRBJ1-1, with D possibly matching TRBD1 (6 bases). Germline V gene sequence: CDR1 MNHEY, CDR2 SVGAGI. The CDR3 extends over 14 amino acids. V was trimmed by 2 bases and J by 8 bases, leaving 15 bases between them. The DNA for the CDR3 is TGTGCCAGCAGTTACGACCGCCTCAGGGGCGAAGCTTTCTTT. The encoded protein is CASSYDRLRGEAFF.

This chain links TRBV2 with TRBJ1-2, with D possibly being TRBD1 (5 bases). The germline V gene has CDR1 SNHLY and CDR2 FYNNEI. V lost 7 bases and J 3 bases, leaving 12 bases between the germline ends. The CDR3 has 13 residues. The CDR3 protein is CASKEGQDYGYTF. The CDR3 DNA is TGTGCCAGCAAGGAGGGGCAGGACTATGGCTACACCTTC.

The table lists this clone with a few counts. This chain connects TRBV5-1 to TRBJ2-3; no clear D. V lost 1 base, J lost 1 base, and 4 bases lay in between. CDR3 size: 13 residues. Germline V lookup: CDR1 SGHRS, CDR2 YFSETQ. CDR3 protein: CASSLRRTDTQYF. DNA of the CDR3: TGCGCCAGCAGCTTGCGTCGCACAGATACGCAGTATTTT.

This clone was seen a single time. The CDR3 DNA reads TGTGCCAGCAGCCCTCGGGACAGGGCTCCCCATGGCTACACCTTC. Protein product: CASSPRDRAPHGYTF. V gene TRBV11-1 combines with J gene TRBJ1-2; TRBD1 aligns across 9 bases. Trimming removed 5 bases from V and 6 bases from J; junction bases left unmatched: 10. This CDR3 spans 15 amino acids. Germline CDR1 and CDR2: SGHAT and FQDESV (reference sequence).

The gene calls are TRBV7-2 and TRBJ2-7; D remains unclear. Germline V gene sequence: CDR1 SGHTA, CDR2 FQGNSA. CDR3 size: 14 residues. With 1 base removed from V and 0 bases from J, the gap between germline ends came to 7 bases. The CDR3 sequence is CASSLEPGSYEQYF. Here the CDR3 DNA reads TGTGCCAGCAGCTTAGAGCCAGGCTCCTACGAGCAGTACTTC.

The J gene is TRBJ1-3, the V gene TRBV18; TRBD1 might be the D (5 bases). The CDR3 spans 17 residues. Looked up from germline, CDR1 is KGHSH and CDR2 is LQKENI. The ends were cut back, 3 bases at V and 0 bases at J, with 15 bases in the middle. The CDR3 reads CASSPPAGGVSGNTIYF. CDR3 sequence (DNA): TGTGCCAGCTCACCCCCGGCCGGGGGAGTCTCTGGAAACACCATATATTTT.

This rearrangement joins TRBV7-2 to TRBJ1-5; D call uncertain. Germline V lookup: CDR1 SGHTA, CDR2 FQGNSA. The V and J ends lost 5 bases and 4 bases respectively, with 12 bases between them. The CDR3 runs 14 residues. CDR3 sequence reads: CASSLTSPNQPQHF. The DNA of the CDR3 is TGTGCCAGCAGCCTAACCTCTCCTAATCAGCCCCAGCATTTT.

The rearrangement joins TRBV4-1 to TRBJ1-2; TRBD1 is a possible D gene (6 bases). The CDR3 loop spans 18 amino acids. Looked up from germline, CDR1 is MGHRA and CDR2 is YSYEKL. Trimming took off 0 bases at V and 0 bases at J, with 17 bases between the two ends. CDR3 nucleotide sequence: TGCGCCAGCAGCCAAGATTGGGGCAGGGGATCTACTAACTATGGCTACACCTTC. Its protein product is CASSQDWGRGSTNYGYTF.

This clone was counted between two and nine times. CDR3 amino acids: CASSRSDGYTF. CDR3 nucleotide sequence: TGTGCCAGCAGCCGTAGTGATGGCTACACCTTC. The gene calls are TRBV2 and TRBJ1-2; D gene unclear. CDR3 length equals 11 residues. Germline assignment: CDR1 SNHLY and CDR2 FYNNEI. V was shortened by 6 bases and J by 6 bases, with 8 bases between the two germline ends.

The chain links TRBV29-1 to TRBJ2-1, with no clear D. Germline CDR1 is SQVTM and CDR2 is ANQGSEA. The CDR3 is 11 residues long. CDR3 region: CSVRWAREQFF. The CDR3 nucleotides are TGCAGTGTTAGGTGGGCGCGTGAGCAGTTCTTC.